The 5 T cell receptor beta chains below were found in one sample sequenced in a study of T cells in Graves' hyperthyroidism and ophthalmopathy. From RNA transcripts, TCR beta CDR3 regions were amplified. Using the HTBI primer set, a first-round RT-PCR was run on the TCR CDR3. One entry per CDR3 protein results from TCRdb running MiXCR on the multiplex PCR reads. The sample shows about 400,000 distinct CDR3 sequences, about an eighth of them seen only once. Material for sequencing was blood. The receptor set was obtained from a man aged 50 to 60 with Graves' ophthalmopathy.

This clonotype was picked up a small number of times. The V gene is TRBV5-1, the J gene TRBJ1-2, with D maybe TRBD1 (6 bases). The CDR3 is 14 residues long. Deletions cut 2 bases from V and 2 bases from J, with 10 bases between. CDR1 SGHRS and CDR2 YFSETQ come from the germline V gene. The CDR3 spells CASSFLQGNYGYTF. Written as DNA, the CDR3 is TGCGCCAGCAGCTTCCTACAGGGAAACTATGGCTACACCTTC. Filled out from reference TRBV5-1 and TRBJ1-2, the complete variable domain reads KAGVTQTPRYLIKTRGQQVTLSCSPISGHRSVSWYQQTPGQGLQFLFEYFSETQRNKGNFPGRFSGRQFSNSRSEMNVSTLELGDSALYLCASSFLQGNYGYTFGSGTRLTVV.

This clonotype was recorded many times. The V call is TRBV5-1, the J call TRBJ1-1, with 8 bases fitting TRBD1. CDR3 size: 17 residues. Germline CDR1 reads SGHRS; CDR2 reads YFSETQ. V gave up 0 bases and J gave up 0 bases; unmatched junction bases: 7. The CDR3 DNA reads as TGCGCCAGCAGCTTGGGGTGGACAGGGCGGATGAACACTGAAGCTTTCTTT. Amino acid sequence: CASSLGWTGRMNTEAFF.

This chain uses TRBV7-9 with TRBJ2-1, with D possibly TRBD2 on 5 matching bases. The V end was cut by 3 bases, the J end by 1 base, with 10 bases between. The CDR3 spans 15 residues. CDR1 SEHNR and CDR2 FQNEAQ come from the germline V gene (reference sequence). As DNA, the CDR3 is TGTGCCAGCAGCTTGGGAGCGGCGTCCTACAATGAGCAGTTCTTC. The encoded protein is CASSLGAASYNEQFF.

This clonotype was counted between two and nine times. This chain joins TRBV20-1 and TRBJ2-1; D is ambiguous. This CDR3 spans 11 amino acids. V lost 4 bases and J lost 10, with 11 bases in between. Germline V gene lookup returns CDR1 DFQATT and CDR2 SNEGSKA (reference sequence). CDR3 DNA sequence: TGCAGTGCTACCGGAGCTTTGGAGCAGTTCTTC. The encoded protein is CSATGALEQFF.

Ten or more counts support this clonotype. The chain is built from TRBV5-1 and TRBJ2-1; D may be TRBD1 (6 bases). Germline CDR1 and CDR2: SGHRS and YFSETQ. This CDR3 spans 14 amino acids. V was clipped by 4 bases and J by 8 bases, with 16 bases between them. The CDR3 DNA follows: TGCGCCAGCAGCCCGCAGGGGCTCGCGCATGAGCAGTTCTTC. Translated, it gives CASSPQGLAHEQFF.